The clone carrying this T cell receptor beta chain has just a few counts. Its antigen remains unidentified. This entry is derived from a study of T cells after yellow fever vaccination. Study outcomes and limitations: Repertoires obtained by FACS sorting could include abundant clonotypes that entered as contaminants from the bulk population. It was the secondary response that reached its peak faster, day 5 versus 15, but it was weaker.

TCR cDNA, made by 5'RACE template switching, carried an added universal primer site and UMIs. TCRdb ran MiXCR on the 5' RACE reads and lists one entry per CDR3 protein. The sample shows 250,000 to 400,000 distinct CDR3 sequences, over 3.5% of them seen only once. Germline CDR1 reads MNHNY; CDR2 reads SVGAGI (reference sequence). The CDR3 runs 12 residues. The germline V and J ends were trimmed by 6 bases and 6 bases, with 8 bases remaining between them. This chain uses TRBV6-6 with TRBJ2-2, with D uncertain. The sequencing here drew on PBMCs, taken 5 days after the yellow fever booster vaccination. The sequence was obtained from a man younger than 30 who received the YFV17D yellow fever vaccine. Here the CDR3 DNA reads TGTGCCAGCAGCCGGACGGCCGGGGAGCTGTTTTTT. Its translation: CASSRTAGELFF.